Sequencing of this T cell receptor (beta chain) was carried out in a study of spatial heterogeneity in lung cancer. Study in general: Averaged across combinations, each unique TCR and UMI pairing appeared more than ten times in raw reads, which were uncorrected.

Time point of the sample: sample taken at primary tumor resection. Donation came from 70 or so patients with untreated early-stage non-small cell lung cancer. Unique molecular identifiers tagged every individual TCR cDNA molecule. TCRdb re-analysed the 5' RACE reads in MiXCR, keeping a single row per CDR3 protein. The sample carries about 45,000 distinct CDR3 sequences, approximately 6.2% recorded once. This clonotype was detected only a few times. The receptor comes from a female donor with early-stage non-small cell lung cancer. Sequencing used PBMCs, obtained at surgery.

The chain's CDR3 is CASSTSGPSGYGYTF. The CDR3 DNA follows: TGTGCCAGTAGTACTTCAGGCCCTTCGGGCTATGGCTACACCTTC. The chain uses TRBV19 and TRBJ1-2; D is uncertain. The length of the CDR3 is 15 residues. Germline-derived CDR1 and CDR2 are LNHDA and SQIVND (reference sequence). The V and J ends lost 4 bases and 4 bases respectively, with 16 bases between them.